The sequence of this T cell receptor beta chain was determined in a study of blood T cell repertoires in COVID-19. The V gene's germline CDR1 is LNHDA and CDR2 SQIVND (reference sequence). This CDR3 spans 14 amino acids. V shed 5 bases, J shed 6 bases, and the junction held 7 bases outside the gene matches. Using immunoSEQ multiplex PCR, the repertoire was profiled, and TCRdb retains in-frame clones only, with some absent. The sample lists some 270,000 clones; more than 65% were seen once. The count of this clone is one. The sequenced sample was PBMCs or T cells enriched from blood (not recorded which). This sequence was found in a man aged 45-65 years who had recovered from COVID-19. V usage is TRBV19 and J usage is TRBJ2-7; 10 positions match TRBD1. CDR3 sequence reads: CASSARTGGGEQYF. The CDR3 nucleotides read TGTGCCAGTAGTGCCCGGACAGGGGGGGGCGAGCAGTACTTC.